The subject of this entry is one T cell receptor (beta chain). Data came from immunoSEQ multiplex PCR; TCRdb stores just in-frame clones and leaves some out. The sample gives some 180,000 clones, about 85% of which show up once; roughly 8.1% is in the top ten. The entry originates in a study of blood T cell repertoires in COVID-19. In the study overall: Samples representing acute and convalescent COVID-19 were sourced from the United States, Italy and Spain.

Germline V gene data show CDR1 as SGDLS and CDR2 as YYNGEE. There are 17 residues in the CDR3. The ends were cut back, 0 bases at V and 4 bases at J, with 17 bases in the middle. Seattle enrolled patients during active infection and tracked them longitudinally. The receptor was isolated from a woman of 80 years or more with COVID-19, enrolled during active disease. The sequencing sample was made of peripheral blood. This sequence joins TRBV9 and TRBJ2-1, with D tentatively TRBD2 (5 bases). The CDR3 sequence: CASSVGTGAGRYNEQFF. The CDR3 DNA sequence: TGTGCCAGCAGCGTAGGTACGGGCGCGGGCCGATACAATGAGCAGTTCTTC.